This passage covers 7 T cell receptor beta chains from one sample sequenced in a study of PD-L1 blockade in urothelial cancer. Repertoires were generated with immunoSEQ multiplex PCR, while TCRdb's copy carries only in-frame clones and drops some. This table has fewer than 45,000 clones, roughly 90% appearing once. The time point denotes: pretreatment peripheral blood. The specimen was PBMCs, collected around atezolizumab (anti-PD-L1) treatment. The receptors come from a donor over 35 with urothelial cancer.

In DNA form, the CDR3 reads TGTGCCAGCTCACCACCAAACTCGGTGGTAGCGGGAGGTGCCTACGAGCAGTACTTC. It translates to CASSPPNSVVAGGAYEQYF. The rearrangement uses TRBV18 and TRBJ2-7; TRBD2 aligns across 10 bases. From germline, CDR1 is KGHSH and CDR2 LQKENI. V was clipped by 0 bases and J by 2 bases; unmatched bases: 13. This CDR3 spans 19 amino acids.

The V and J genes are TRBV7-6 and TRBJ1-4; D is uncertain. V was trimmed by 5 bases and J by 8 bases, leaving 15 bases between them. Germline CDR1 reads SGHVS; CDR2 reads FNYEAQ. The CDR3 length is 14 residues. Here the CDR3 reads CASSPTPGLEKLFF. In DNA form, the CDR3 reads TGTGCCAGCAGCCCCACCCCCGGGTTAGAAAAACTGTTTTTT.

The table lists this clone with a count of one. The V and J genes are TRBV7-2 and TRBJ2-7, with 7 bases lining up with TRBD1. The length of the CDR3 is 15 residues. J was trimmed by 3 bases and V by 1 base; bases with no gene match: 6. Germline values: CDR1 SGHTA, CDR2 FQGNSA. The CDR3 DNA reads as TGTGCCAGCAGCTTAGGAGTAGGGACAGACTACGAGCAGTACTTC. Translation gives CASSLGVGTDYEQYF.

The chain combines TRBV6-5 with TRBJ1-2, with TRBD1 matching over 8 bases. With 7 bases clipped from V and 1 base from J, the junction kept 5 bases outside the gene matches. This CDR3 contains 14 residues. Germline CDR1 and CDR2: MNHEY and SVGAGI. CDR3 in amino acids: CASTRTGINYGYTF. The CDR3 nucleotides read TGTGCCAGCACCCGGACAGGGATTAACTATGGCTACACCTTC.

This CDR3 reads CASSEVAGVRDTQYF. The DNA for the CDR3 is TGCGCCAGCAGTGAGGTAGCGGGAGTTCGAGATACGCAGTATTTT. This chain links TRBV10-2 with TRBJ2-3, with 9 bases identical to TRBD2. Germline assignment: CDR1 WSHSY and CDR2 SAAADI. The CDR3 loop spans 15 amino acids. V was pared by 2 bases and J by 5 bases, with 5 bases of the junction left unmatched.

The chain employs TRBV2 and TRBJ2-7, with 9 bases that match TRBD1. The germline gives CDR1 SNHLY, CDR2 FYNNEI. The ends lost 4 bases at V and 7 bases at J; junction bases unmatched: 8. CDR3 length: 14 residues. Here the CDR3 reads CASSATGGSREQYF. The DNA for the CDR3 is TGTGCCAGCAGTGCGACAGGGGGGTCGAGGGAGCAGTACTTC.

The rearrangement links TRBV6-6 to TRBJ1-2; TRBD1 matches at 7 bases. The germline gives CDR1 MNHNY, CDR2 SVGAGI (reference sequence). V gave up 6 bases and J gave up 2 bases; unmatched junction bases: 3. The CDR3 is 13 residues long. The DNA for the CDR3 is TGTGCCAGCAGCCACAGGGGAAACTATGGCTACACCTTC. This gives the protein CASSHRGNYGYTF.